Listed below are T cell receptor beta chains from one sample, sequenced in a study of cytomegalovirus exposure and HLA in healthy donors. The protocol was immunoSEQ multiplex PCR, while the TCRdb copy is restricted to in-frame clones and leaves out a portion. Counted here are around 63,000 clones, around 78% occurring once; the ten biggest clones make up roughly a tenth. Sequenced: PBMCs. These receptors were collected from a man aged 35-49 years in good health and CMV-seronegative. The CDR3 runs from the conserved cysteine through the conserved F or W. The D gene is left open where the match is weak. Only part of the rows carry a size: once, few, many, or a class if the clone is expanded.

v_gene,j_gene,abundance,d_gene,CDR3aa,CDR3nt
TRBV5-1,TRBJ2-5,once,TRBD1,CASSAIPGTGNQETQYF,TGCGCCAGCAGCGCAATCCCCGGGACAGGGAACCAAGAGACCCAGTACTTC
TRBV7-8,TRBJ1-3,-,-,CASSLGPGRGNTIYF,TGTGCCAGCAGTTTAGGGCCAGGGAGGGGAAACACCATATATTTT
TRBV25-1,TRBJ2-1,-,TRBD2,CASSESTSGNNEQFF,TGTGCCAGCAGTGAATCTACTAGCGGGAACAATGAGCAGTTCTTC
TRBV27,TRBJ1-1,once,-,CASSLAGPNTEAFF,TGTGCCAGCAGTTTGGCGGGACCGAACACTGAAGCTTTCTTT
TRBV5-1,TRBJ2-2,few,TRBD1,CASSLGDRGNTGELFF,TGCGCCAGCAGCTTGGGGGACAGGGGTAACACCGGGGAGCTGTTTTTT
TRBV5-1,TRBJ2-5,-,-,CASSPGATRVETQYF,TGCGCCAGCAGCCCAGGGGCGACCCGGGTAGAGACCCAGTACTTC
TRBV5-4,TRBJ1-2,-,-,CASSEGLGGYTF,TGTGCCAGCAGCGAGGGCCTAGGTGGCTACACCTTC
TRBV19,TRBJ2-1,-,-,CATKRNEQFF,TGTGCCACCAAACGGAATGAGCAGTTCTTC
TRBV4-1,TRBJ1-2,-,-,CASSQDAGQDYGYTF,TGCGCCAGCAGCCAAGATGCGGGCCAGGATTATGGCTACACCTTC
TRBV27,TRBJ2-7,-,-,CASSEGRAYPYEQYF,TGTGCCAGCAGTGAAGGGCGGGCCTATCCCTACGAGCAGTACTTC
TRBV5-1,TRBJ2-7,-,-,CASSRDRPLREQYF,TGCGCCAGCAGCCGCGACAGGCCTCTACGGGAGCAGTACTTC
TRBV7-8,TRBJ2-2,few,TRBD1,CASSYNRDRANTGELFF,TGTGCCAGCTCCTACAACCGGGACAGGGCGAACACCGGGGAGCTGTTTTTT
TRBV7-2,TRBJ2-3,-,-,CASSPSGLTPYVAQYF,TGTGCCAGCAGCCCCTCAGGGCTAACTCCCTATGTTGCGCAGTATTTT
TRBV10-2,TRBJ2-3,-,-,CASSEPTGTQYF,TGCGCCAGCAGTGAGCCGACGGGTACGCAGTATTTT
TRBV6-6,TRBJ1-1,-,TRBD1,CASSPQGGTEAFF,TGTGCCAGCAGCCCACAGGGGGGCACTGAAGCTTTCTTT
TRBV5-1,TRBJ1-2,-,-,CASSLDSADGYTF,TGCGCCAGCAGCTTGGACAGTGCCGATGGCTACACCTTC
TRBV5-6,TRBJ2-7,-,-,CASSLGPYSSSYEQYF,TGTGCCAGCAGCTTGGGGCCATATTCCAGCTCCTACGAGCAGTACTTC
TRBV28,TRBJ1-2,once,TRBD1,CASGSSDRDYTF,TGTGCCAGCGGATCCTCTGACAGGGACTACACCTTC
TRBV6-5,TRBJ2-1,-,TRBD2,CASSSGTSGGNEQFF,TGTGCCAGCAGTTCGGGGACTAGCGGAGGGAATGAGCAGTTCTTC
TRBV9,TRBJ2-7,few,-,CASSPRQNYEQYF,TGTGCCAGCAGCCCGCGACAAAACTACGAGCAGTACTTC
TRBV2,TRBJ1-2,-,-,CASSENSSNYGYTF,TGTGCCAGCAGTGAAAATAGCTCGAACTATGGCTACACCTTC
TRBV28,TRBJ2-1,-,TRBD1,CASSLRLGQTRRKSSYNEQFF,TGTGCCAGCAGTTTAAGGTTGGGACAGACGAGGCGAAAAAGCTCCTACAATGAGCAGTTCTTC
TRBV5-1,TRBJ1-3,-,-,CASSFGSSGNTIYF,TGCGCCAGCAGCTTTGGCAGCTCTGGAAACACCATATATTTT
TRBV5-4,TRBJ1-6,-,TRBD1,CASSTGTAGSPLHF,TGTGCCAGCAGCACCGGGACAGCGGGTTCACCCCTCCACTTT
TRBV4-1,TRBJ2-7,-,TRBD1,CASSQGGQMYEQYF,TGCGCCAGCAGCCAAGGGGGACAGATGTACGAGCAGTACTTC
TRBV6-6,TRBJ1-5,-,TRBD1,CASSPGQGHQPQHF,TGTGCCAGCAGTCCGGGACAGGGTCATCAGCCCCAGCATTTT
TRBV10-3,TRBJ1-1,once,-,CAISGGVGNTEAFF,TGTGCCATCAGTGGGGGGGTGGGGAACACTGAAGCTTTCTTT
TRBV27,TRBJ2-1,-,TRBD2,CASSLRASGNEQFF,TGTGCCAGCAGTTTAAGGGCTAGCGGGAATGAGCAGTTCTTC
TRBV2,TRBJ2-7,-,TRBD1,CASTEGTGTEYEQYF,TGTGCCAGCACCGAAGGGACAGGGACAGAATACGAGCAGTACTTC
TRBV5-4,TRBJ1-4,-,-,CASSSREPTEKLFF,TGTGCCAGCAGCTCCCGAGAACCGACAGAAAAACTGTTTTTT
TRBV5-1,TRBJ2-6,-,-,CASSPQDSSGANVLTF,TGCGCCAGCAGCCCTCAGGACAGCTCTGGGGCCAACGTCCTGACTTTC
TRBV7-3,TRBJ1-1,-,-,CASSLRGDTEAFF,TGTGCCAGCAGCTTAAGGGGGGACACTGAAGCTTTCTTT
TRBV6-4,TRBJ2-1,many,-,CASSRAESDEQFF,TGTGCCAGCTCTCGCGCCGAGAGCGATGAGCAGTTCTTC
TRBV2,TRBJ1-3,once,-,CASGEGTNPGNTIYF,TGTGCCAGCGGGGAGGGGACAAACCCCGGAAACACCATATATTTT
TRBV15,TRBJ1-6,-,-,CATSRDVLDNSPLHF,TGTGCCACCAGCAGAGATGTACTAGATAATTCACCCCTCCACTTT
TRBV7-3,TRBJ1-1,-,TRBD1,CASSLTWRTGQTEAFF,TGTGCCAGCAGCTTAACGTGGAGGACAGGGCAGACTGAAGCTTTCTTT
TRBV5-8,TRBJ2-7,-,TRBD1,CASSDHPDRKGYEQYF,TGTGCCAGCAGCGATCACCCGGACAGGAAGGGGTACGAGCAGTACTTC
TRBV18,TRBJ1-1,once,-,CASSGDSTEAFF,TGTGCCAGCTCAGGCGACAGCACTGAAGCTTTCTTT
TRBV15,TRBJ1-1,-,-,CATSRAQSGNTEAFF,TGTGCCACCAGCAGAGCCCAGAGCGGGAACACTGAAGCTTTCTTT
TRBV5-1,TRBJ2-5,-,TRBD1,CASSAGTGGQETQYF,TGCGCCAGCAGCGCCGGGACAGGGGGACAAGAGACCCAGTACTTC
TRBV7-9,TRBJ2-2,few,-,CASSLGEANTGELFF,TGTGCCAGCAGCTTAGGAGAAGCGAACACCGGGGAGCTGTTTTTT
TRBV2,TRBJ2-1,once,-,CASSLLGEQFF,TGTGCCAGCAGCTTGCTCGGTGAGCAGTTCTTC
TRBV7-3,TRBJ2-7,-,-,CASSLVQGPSYEQYF,TGTGCCAGCAGCTTAGTACAGGGTCCCTCCTACGAGCAGTACTTC
TRBV9,TRBJ2-2,-,-,CASSVVNGGTGELFF,TGTGCCAGCAGCGTAGTTAACGGGGGAACCGGGGAGCTGTTTTTT
TRBV5-1,TRBJ2-7,-,-,CASSSTGLAGNYYEQYF,TGCGCCAGCAGCTCAACTGGTCTGGCGGGGAATTACTACGAGCAGTACTTC
TRBV5-6,TRBJ1-5,few,TRBD1,CASSFWQGVGQPQHF,TGTGCCAGCAGCTTCTGGCAGGGGGTAGGTCAGCCCCAGCATTTT